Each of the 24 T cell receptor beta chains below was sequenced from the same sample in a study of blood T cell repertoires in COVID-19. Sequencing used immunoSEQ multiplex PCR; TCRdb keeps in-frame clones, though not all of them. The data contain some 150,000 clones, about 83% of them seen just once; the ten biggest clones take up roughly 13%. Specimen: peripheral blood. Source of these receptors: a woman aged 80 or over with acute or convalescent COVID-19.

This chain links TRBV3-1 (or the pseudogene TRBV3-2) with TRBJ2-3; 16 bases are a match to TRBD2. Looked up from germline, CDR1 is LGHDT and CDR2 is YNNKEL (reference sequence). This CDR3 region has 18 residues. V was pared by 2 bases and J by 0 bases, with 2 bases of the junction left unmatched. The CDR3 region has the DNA TGTGCCAGCAGCCAATCGGGACTAGCGGGAGGGAGCACAGATACGCAGTATTTT. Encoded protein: CASSQSGLAGGSTDTQYF.

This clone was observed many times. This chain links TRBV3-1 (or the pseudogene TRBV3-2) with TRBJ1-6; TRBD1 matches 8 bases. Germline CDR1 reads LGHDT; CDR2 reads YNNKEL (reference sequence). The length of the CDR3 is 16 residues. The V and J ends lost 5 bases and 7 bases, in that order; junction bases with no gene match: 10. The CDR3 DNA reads TGTGCCAGCAGCATCGTCCGGGACAGGCAAAATTCACCCCTCCACTTT. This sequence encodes CASSIVRDRQNSPLHF.

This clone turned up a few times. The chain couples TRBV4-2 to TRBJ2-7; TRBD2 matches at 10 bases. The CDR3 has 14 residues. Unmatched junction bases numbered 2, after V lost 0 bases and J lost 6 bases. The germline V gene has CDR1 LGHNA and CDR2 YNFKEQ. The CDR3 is CASSQELAGVEQYF. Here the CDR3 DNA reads TGTGCCAGCAGCCAAGAGCTAGCGGGAGTCGAGCAGTACTTC.

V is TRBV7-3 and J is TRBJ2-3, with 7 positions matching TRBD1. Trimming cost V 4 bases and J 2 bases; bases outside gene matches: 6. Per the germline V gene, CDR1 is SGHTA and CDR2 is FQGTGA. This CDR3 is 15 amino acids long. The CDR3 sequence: CASSSSGQLTDTQYF. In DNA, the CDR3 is TGTGCCAGCAGCTCGTCGGGACAGCTCACAGATACGCAGTATTTT.

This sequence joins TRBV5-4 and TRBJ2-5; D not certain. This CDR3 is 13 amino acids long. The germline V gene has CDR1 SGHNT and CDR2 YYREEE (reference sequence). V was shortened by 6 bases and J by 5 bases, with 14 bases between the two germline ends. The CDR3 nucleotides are TGTGCCAGCATGAGGAGTGGCTTGGAGACCCAGTACTTC. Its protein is CASMRSGLETQYF.

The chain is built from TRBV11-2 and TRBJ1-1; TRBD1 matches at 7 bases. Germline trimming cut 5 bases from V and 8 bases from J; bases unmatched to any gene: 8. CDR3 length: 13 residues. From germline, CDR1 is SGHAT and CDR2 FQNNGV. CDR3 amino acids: CASSLTGVPEAFF. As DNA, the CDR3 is TGTGCCAGCAGCCTAACAGGGGTCCCCGAAGCTTTCTTT.

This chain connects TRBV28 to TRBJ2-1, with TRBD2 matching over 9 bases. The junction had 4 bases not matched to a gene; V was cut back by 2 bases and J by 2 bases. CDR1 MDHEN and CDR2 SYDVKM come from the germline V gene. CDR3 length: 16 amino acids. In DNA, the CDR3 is TGTGCCAGCAGTTTAGGGGCGGGAGGGCCCTACAATGAGCAGTTCTTC. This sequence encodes CASSLGAGGPYNEQFF.

The CDR3 here is CASSQPGQGTSEAITDTQYF. The CDR3 DNA follows: TGCGCCAGCAGTCAACCGGGACAGGGAACTAGTGAGGCAATCACAGATACGCAGTATTTT. The V call is TRBV23-1, the J call TRBJ2-3; 9 positions match TRBD1. TRBV23-1 is labeled an ORF, and its function is uncertain. The CDR3 covers 20 residues. V shed 2 bases and J 2 bases; nucleotides not matched to a gene: 17.

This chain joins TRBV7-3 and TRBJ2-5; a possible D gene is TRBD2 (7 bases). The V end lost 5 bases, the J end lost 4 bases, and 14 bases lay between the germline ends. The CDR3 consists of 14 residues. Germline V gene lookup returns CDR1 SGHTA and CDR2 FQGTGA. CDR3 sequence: CASSRGGAVETQYF. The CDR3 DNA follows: TGTGCCAGCAGCCGTGGGGGGGCTGTAGAGACCCAGTACTTC.

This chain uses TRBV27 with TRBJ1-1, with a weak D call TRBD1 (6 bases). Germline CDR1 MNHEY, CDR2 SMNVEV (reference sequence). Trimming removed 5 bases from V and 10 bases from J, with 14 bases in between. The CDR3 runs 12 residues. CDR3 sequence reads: CASSPQGPGAFF. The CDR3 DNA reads TGTGCCAGCAGTCCACAGGGCCCGGGAGCTTTCTTT.

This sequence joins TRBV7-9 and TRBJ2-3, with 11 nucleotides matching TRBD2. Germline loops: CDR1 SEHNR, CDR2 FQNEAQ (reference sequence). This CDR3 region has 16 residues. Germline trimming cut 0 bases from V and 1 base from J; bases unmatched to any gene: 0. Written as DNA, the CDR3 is TGTGCCAGCAGCTTAGCGACTAGCGGGGGCACAGATACGCAGTATTTT. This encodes CASSLATSGGTDTQYF.

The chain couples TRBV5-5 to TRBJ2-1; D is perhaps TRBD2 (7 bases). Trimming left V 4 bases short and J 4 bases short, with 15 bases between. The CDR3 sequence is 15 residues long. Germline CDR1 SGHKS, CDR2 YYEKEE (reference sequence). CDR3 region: CASSPGGGGYNEQFF. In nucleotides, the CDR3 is TGTGCCAGCAGCCCAGGCGGGGGCGGTTACAATGAGCAGTTCTTC.

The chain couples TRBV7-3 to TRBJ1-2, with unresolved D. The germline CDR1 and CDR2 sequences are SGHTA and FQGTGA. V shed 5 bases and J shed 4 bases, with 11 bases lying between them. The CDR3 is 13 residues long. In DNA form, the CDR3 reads TGTGCCAGCAGCCCCGGAGGGCCCTATGGCTACACCTTC. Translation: CASSPGGPYGYTF.

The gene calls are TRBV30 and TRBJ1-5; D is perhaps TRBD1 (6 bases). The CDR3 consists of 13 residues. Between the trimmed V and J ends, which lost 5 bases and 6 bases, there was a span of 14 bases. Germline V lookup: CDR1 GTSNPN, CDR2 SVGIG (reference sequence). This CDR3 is CAWGMGAGQPQHF. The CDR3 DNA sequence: TGTGCCTGGGGGATGGGGGCAGGTCAGCCCCAGCATTTT.

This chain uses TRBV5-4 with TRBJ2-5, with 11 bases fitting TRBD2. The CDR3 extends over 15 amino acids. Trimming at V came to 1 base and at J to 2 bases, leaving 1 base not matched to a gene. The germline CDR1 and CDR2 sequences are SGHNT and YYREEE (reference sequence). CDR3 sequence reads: CASSLTSGGQETQYF. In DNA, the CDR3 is TGTGCCAGCAGCTTGACTAGCGGGGGACAAGAGACCCAGTACTTC.

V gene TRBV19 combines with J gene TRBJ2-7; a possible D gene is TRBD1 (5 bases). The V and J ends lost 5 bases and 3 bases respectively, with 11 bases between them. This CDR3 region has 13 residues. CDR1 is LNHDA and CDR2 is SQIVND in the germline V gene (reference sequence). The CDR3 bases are TGTGCCAGTAGTTCAGACAGACACTACGAGCAGTACTTC. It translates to CASSSDRHYEQYF.

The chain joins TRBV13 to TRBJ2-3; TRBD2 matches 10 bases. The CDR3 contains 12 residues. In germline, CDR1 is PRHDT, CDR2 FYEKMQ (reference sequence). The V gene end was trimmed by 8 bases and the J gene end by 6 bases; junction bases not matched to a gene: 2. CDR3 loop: CASGLAADTQYF. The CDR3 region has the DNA TGTGCCAGCGGACTAGCGGCGGATACGCAGTATTTT.

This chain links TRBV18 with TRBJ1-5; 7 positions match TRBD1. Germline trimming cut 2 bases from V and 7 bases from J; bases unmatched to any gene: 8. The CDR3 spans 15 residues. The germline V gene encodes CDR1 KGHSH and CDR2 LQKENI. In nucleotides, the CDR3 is TGTGCCAGCTCACCAAGTCAGGGGGGCGCGCAGCCCCAGCATTTT. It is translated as CASSPSQGGAQPQHF.

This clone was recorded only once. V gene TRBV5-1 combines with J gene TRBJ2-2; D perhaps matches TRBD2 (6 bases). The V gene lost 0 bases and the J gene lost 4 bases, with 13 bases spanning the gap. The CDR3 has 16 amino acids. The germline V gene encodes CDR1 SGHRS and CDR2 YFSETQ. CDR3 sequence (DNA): TGCGCCAGCAGCTTGGAGCGCGGGATAGTCACCGGGGAGCTGTTTTTT. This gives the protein CASSLERGIVTGELFF.

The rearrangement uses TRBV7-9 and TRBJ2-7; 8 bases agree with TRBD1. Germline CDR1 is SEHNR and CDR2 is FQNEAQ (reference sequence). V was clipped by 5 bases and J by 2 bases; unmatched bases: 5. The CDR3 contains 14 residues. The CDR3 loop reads CASSAGQGTYEQYF. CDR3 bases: TGTGCCAGCAGCGCCGGACAGGGAACCTACGAGCAGTACTTC.

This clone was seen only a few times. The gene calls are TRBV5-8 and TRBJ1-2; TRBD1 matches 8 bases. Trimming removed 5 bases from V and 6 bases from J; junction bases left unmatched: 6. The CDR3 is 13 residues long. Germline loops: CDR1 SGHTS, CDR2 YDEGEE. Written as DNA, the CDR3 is TGTGCCAGCAGACCGGACAGGGTCCATGGCTACACCTTC. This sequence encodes CASRPDRVHGYTF.

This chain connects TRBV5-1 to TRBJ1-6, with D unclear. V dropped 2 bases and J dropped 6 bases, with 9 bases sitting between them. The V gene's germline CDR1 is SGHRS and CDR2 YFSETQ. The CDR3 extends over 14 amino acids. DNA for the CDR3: TGCGCCAGCAGCTTCGAGGTAACTAATTCACCCCTCCACTTT. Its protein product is CASSFEVTNSPLHF.

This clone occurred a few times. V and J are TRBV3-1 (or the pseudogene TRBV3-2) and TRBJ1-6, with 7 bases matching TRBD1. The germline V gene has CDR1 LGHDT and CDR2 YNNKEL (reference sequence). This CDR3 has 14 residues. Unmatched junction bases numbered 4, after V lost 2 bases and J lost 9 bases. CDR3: CASSQRQGFSPLHF. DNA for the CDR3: TGTGCCAGCAGCCAAAGACAGGGTTTTTCACCCCTCCACTTT.

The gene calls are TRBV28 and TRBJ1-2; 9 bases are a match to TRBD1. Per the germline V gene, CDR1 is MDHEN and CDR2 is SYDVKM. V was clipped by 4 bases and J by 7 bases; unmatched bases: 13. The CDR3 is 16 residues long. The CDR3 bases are TGTGCCAGCAGTTCTCCCCAAACCGGGACAGGGTTTGGCTACACCTTC. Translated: CASSSPQTGTGFGYTF.